Below, 10 T cell receptor beta chains from the same sample are listed, as sequenced in a study of CD8 T cells in Susac syndrome. The RNA input was 0.5 to 1 ug, and it was reverse transcribed with random hexamers. Using its own MiXCR run on the immunoSEQ multiplex PCR reads, TCRdb lists one record per CDR3 protein. The data contain approximately 220,000 distinct CDR3 sequences, approximately 90% of them singletons. Sequences were obtained from CD8+ T cells from PBMCs. The receptors were gathered from a human donor with multiple sclerosis.

This chain joins TRBV15 and TRBJ2-7; no clear D gene. Trimming removed 1 base from V and 3 bases from J, with 7 bases in between. The CDR3 consists of 13 residues. Germline CDR1 LNHNV, CDR2 YYDKDF (reference sequence). The CDR3 sequence is CATSRVQGYEQYF. As DNA, the CDR3 is TGTGCCACCAGCAGAGTTCAAGGCTACGAGCAGTACTTC.

The rearrangement joins TRBV11-2 to TRBJ2-1, with 8 bases identical to TRBD1. Trimming removed 10 bases from V and 5 bases from J; junction bases left unmatched: 7. The CDR3 has 13 amino acids. CDR1 and CDR2 (germline): SGHAT, FQNNGV. The chain's CDR3 is CAITKQGDNEQFF. The CDR3 DNA reads TGTGCCATCACGAAACAGGGGGACAATGAGCAGTTCTTC.

The V call is TRBV19, the J call TRBJ2-5; D is possibly TRBD2 (5 bases). V was pared by 4 bases and J by 0 bases, with 15 bases between. The CDR3 consists of 16 residues. Germline CDR1 LNHDA, CDR2 SQIVND (reference sequence). DNA for the CDR3: TGTGCCAGTAGTACCGCGTCAGCCGGGAACCAAGAGACCCAGTACTTC. Residues: CASSTASAGNQETQYF. Together with reference TRBV19 and TRBJ2-5, the CDR3 gives the full variable domain: DGGITQSPKYLFRKEGQNVTLSCEQNLNHDAMYWYRQDPGQGLRLIYYSQIVNDFQKGDIAEGYSVSREKKESFPLTVTSAQKNPTAFYLCASSTASAGNQETQYFGPGTRLLVL.

The chain carries TRBV27 and TRBJ2-5; D gene uncertain. The germline V gene has CDR1 MNHEY and CDR2 SMNVEV (reference sequence). The CDR3 is 14 residues long. The V end lost 1 base, the J end lost 1 base, and 7 bases lay between the germline ends. CDR3 coding DNA: TGTGCCAGCAGTTTATTTCCTCGCCAAGAGACCCAGTACTTC. This sequence encodes CASSLFPRQETQYF.

The V call is TRBV12-3 or TRBV12-4, the J call TRBJ1-2; 8 bases fit TRBD1. With 5 bases clipped from V and 6 bases from J, the junction kept 8 bases outside the gene matches. The CDR3 is made up of 14 amino acids. For the CDR3, the DNA is TGTGCCAGCAGTGCCCCCGGACAGGGTGATGGCTACACCTTC. This encodes CASSAPGQGDGYTF.

This chain connects TRBV11-2 to TRBJ2-4; TRBD2 might be the D (6 bases). The CDR3 covers 11 residues. The germline V gene encodes CDR1 SGHAT and CDR2 FQNNGV. V was cut by 5 bases and J by 9 bases, with 8 bases left in between. CDR3 protein: CASSISGIQYF. The CDR3 DNA is TGTGCCAGCAGCATTAGCGGCATTCAGTACTTC.

This chain joins TRBV2 and TRBJ2-5; D call uncertain. The CDR3 contains 12 residues. Trimming removed 6 bases from V and 4 bases from J, with 9 bases in between. In germline, CDR1 is SNHLY, CDR2 FYNNEI. The chain's CDR3 is CASRGFRETQYF. CDR3 nucleotide sequence: TGTGCCAGCAGGGGTTTTCGAGAGACCCAGTACTTC.

This chain joins TRBV19 and TRBJ1-1, with TRBD1 identical over 7 bases. The CDR3 contains 14 residues. V dropped 5 bases and J dropped 4; count of bases not matched to a gene: 7. Looked up from germline, CDR1 is LNHDA and CDR2 is SQIVND (reference sequence). The DNA for the CDR3 is TGTGCCAGTAGTCCTTGGACAGGCAGCACTGAAGCTTTCTTT. Its translation: CASSPWTGSTEAFF.

CDR3 DNA: TGTGCCAGCAGTTACTCTAACGAGCAGTACTTC. This sequence encodes CASSYSNEQYF. This chain links TRBV6-6 with TRBJ2-7; D is ambiguous. The germline V gene encodes CDR1 MNHNY and CDR2 SVGAGI (reference sequence). The CDR3 contains 11 residues. Trimming took 0 bases from V and 5 from J, leaving 2 bases between them.

The J gene is TRBJ1-4, the V gene TRBV5-6; no clear D gene. The V end was cut by 0 bases, the J end by 7 bases, with 10 bases between. This CDR3 spans 14 amino acids. Per germline, CDR1 SGHDT and CDR2 YYEEEE. The CDR3 reads CASSLGPTAEKLFF. In DNA, the CDR3 is TGTGCCAGCAGCTTGGGGCCAACGGCTGAAAAACTGTTTTTT.